This T cell receptor (beta chain) was obtained from a study of CD8 T cells in Susac syndrome. Study conclusions and caveats: As the study acknowledged, the number of individuals who were part of its TCR sequencing and HLA analysis was relatively small.

The CDR3 runs 18 residues. V was clipped by 0 bases and J by 3 bases; unmatched bases: 5. From germline, CDR1 is SGHDN and CDR2 FVKESK. Concerning this clonotype itself: Its antigen is currently unknown.

Sequencing of TCR beta, carried out with a high-throughput approach, was applied to CD8+ and CD4+ T cells from the blood. TEMRA cells were enriched by FACS, and CD4+ and CD8+ T cells were negatively isolated. Random hexamers served to reverse transcribe roughly 0.45 to 1 ug RNA. An immunoSEQ multiplex PCR generated amplified TCR beta CDR3 products spanning 54 Vbeta and 13 Jbeta. MiXCR, run by TCRdb on the immunoSEQ multiplex PCR reads, gives a single entry per CDR3 protein. The data contain about 280,000 distinct CDR3 sequences, approximately 84% of them singletons. The receptor was isolated from a human donor with multiple sclerosis. The sample was CD8+ T cells from PBMCs. J is TRBJ2-3 and V is TRBV14, with TRBD2 matching over 14 bases. CDR3 sequence reads: CASSQEGTSGRSTDTQYF. The CDR3 coding sequence is TGTGCCAGCAGCCAAGAAGGGACTAGCGGGAGAAGTACAGATACGCAGTATTTT.